This TCR beta chain was found in a study of blood T cell repertoires in COVID-19. Study-level information: The United States, Italy and Spain provided the acute and convalescent COVID-19 samples. Sources were T cells, B-cell-depleted T cells, or PBMCs; the material itself was cDNA or gDNA.

Seattle-derived patients entered the study during active infection and were followed longitudinally. Original processing methods: Reference gene primers were amplified, and this amplification served to estimate nucleated cell counts. Using immunoSEQ multiplex PCR, the repertoire was profiled, and TCRdb retains in-frame clones only, with some absent. For V, J and clone size, that table is used; D and trimming come from the DNA. The repertoire holds around 18,000 clones, with roughly 82% as singletons. The sample was peripheral blood. The receptor's source is a man aged 65-85 years with COVID-19, enrolled during active disease.

CDR3: CASSLAGGEYYGYTF. CDR3 nucleotides: TGTGCCAGCAGCCTCGCAGGGGGCGAATACTATGGCTACACCTTC. The chain is built from TRBV14 and TRBJ1-2, with TRBD1 identical over 8 bases. The CDR3 totals 15 residues. V lost 4 bases, J lost 3 bases, and 7 bases stayed unmatched. Germline V gene sequence: CDR1 SGHDN, CDR2 FVKESK.